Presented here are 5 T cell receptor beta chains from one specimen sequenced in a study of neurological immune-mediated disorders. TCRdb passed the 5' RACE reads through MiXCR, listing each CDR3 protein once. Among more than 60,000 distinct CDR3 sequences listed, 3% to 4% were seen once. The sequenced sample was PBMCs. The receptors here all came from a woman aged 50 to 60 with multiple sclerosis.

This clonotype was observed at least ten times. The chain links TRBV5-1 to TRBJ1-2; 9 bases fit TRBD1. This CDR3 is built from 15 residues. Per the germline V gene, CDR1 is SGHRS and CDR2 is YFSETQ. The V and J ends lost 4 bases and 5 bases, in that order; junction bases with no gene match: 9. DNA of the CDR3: TGCGCCAGCAGCCGGGACAGGGAGGGAAGATATGGCTACACCTTC. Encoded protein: CASSRDREGRYGYTF.

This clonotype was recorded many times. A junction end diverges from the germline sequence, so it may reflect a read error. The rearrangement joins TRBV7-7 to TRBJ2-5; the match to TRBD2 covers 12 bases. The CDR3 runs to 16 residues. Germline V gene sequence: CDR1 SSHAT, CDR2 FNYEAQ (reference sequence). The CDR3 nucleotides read TGTGCTAGCAGCGTTGGGACTAGCGGGTTCCAAGAGACCCAGTACTTC. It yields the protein CASSVGTSGFQETQYF.

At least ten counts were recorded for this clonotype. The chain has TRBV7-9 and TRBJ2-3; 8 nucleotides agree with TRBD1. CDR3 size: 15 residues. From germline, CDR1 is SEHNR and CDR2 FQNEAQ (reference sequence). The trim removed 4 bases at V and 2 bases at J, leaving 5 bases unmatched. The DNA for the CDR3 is TGTGCCAGCAGCTCCGGACAGGGTGACACAGATACGCAGTATTTT. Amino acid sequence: CASSSGQGDTDTQYF.

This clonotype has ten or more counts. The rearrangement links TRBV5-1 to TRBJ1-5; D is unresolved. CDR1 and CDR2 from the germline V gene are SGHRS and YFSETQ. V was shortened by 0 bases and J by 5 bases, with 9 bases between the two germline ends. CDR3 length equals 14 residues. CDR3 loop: CASSLGTIDQPQHF. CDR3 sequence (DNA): TGCGCCAGCAGCTTGGGAACAATTGATCAGCCCCAGCATTTT.

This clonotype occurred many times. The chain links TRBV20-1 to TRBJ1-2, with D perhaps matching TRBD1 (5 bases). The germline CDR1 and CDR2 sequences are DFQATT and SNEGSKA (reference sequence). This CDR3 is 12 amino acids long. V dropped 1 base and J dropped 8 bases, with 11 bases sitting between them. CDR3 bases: TGCAGTGCTAGAGGGTGGAGGGACGGCTACACCTTC. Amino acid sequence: CSARGWRDGYTF.